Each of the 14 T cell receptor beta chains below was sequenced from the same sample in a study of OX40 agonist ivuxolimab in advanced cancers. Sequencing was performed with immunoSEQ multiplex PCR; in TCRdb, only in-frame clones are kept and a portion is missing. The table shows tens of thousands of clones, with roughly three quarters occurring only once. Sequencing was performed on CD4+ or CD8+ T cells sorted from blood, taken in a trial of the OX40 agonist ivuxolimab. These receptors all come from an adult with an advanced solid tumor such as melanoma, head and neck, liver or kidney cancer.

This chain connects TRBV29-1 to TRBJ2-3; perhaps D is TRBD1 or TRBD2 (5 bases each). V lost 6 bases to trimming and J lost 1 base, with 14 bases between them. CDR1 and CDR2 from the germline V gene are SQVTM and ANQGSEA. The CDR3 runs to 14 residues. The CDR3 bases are TGCAGCGTATCGGCAGGGAGCGGCACAGATACGCAGTATTTT. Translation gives CSVSAGSGTDTQYF.

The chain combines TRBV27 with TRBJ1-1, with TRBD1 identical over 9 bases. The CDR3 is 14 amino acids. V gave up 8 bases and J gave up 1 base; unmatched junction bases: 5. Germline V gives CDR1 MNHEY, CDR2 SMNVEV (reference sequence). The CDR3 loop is CASGGQGPNTEAFF. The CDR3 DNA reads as TGTGCCAGCGGGGGACAGGGACCGAACACTGAAGCTTTCTTT.

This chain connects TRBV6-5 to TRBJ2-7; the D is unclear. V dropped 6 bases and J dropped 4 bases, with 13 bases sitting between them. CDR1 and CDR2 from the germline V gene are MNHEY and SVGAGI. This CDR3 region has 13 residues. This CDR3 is CASRPPSAYEQYF. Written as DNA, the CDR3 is TGTGCCAGCAGACCCCCATCAGCTTACGAGCAGTACTTC.

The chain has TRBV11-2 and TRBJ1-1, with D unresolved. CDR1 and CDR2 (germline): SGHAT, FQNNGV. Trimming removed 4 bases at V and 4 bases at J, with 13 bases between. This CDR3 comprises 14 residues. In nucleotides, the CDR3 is TGTGCCAGCAGCTCCAGCAGCGGGCGCACTGAAGCTTTCTTT. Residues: CASSSSSGRTEAFF. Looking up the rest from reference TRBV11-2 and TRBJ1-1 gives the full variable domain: EAGVAQSPRYKIIEKRQSVAFWCNPISGHATLYWYQQILGQGPKLLIQFQNNGVVDDSQLPKDRFSAERLKGVDSTLKIQPAKLEDSAVYLCASSSSSGRTEAFFGQGTRLTVV.

The CDR3 is CASSPLQETQYF. The CDR3 DNA is TGTGCCAGCAGCCCCCTCCAAGAGACCCAGTACTTC. J is TRBJ2-5 and V is TRBV6-1; D unresolved. Per the germline V gene, CDR1 is MNHNS and CDR2 is SASEGT. The CDR3 loop spans 12 amino acids. Trimming cost V 6 bases and J 1 base, with 6 bases left between them.

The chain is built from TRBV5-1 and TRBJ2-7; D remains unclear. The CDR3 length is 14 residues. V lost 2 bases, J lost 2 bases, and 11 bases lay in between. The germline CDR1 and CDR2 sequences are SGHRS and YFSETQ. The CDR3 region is CASSLGQPPYEQYF. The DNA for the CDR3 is TGCGCCAGCAGCTTAGGGCAGCCTCCCTACGAGCAGTACTTC. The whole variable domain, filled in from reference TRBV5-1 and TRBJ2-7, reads KAGVTQTPRYLIKTRGQQVTLSCSPISGHRSVSWYQQTPGQGLQFLFEYFSETQRNKGNFPGRFSGRQFSNSRSEMNVSTLELGDSALYLCASSLGQPPYEQYFGPGTRLTVT.

Written as DNA, the CDR3 is TGTGCCAGCAGCGTAATTGGGGGGGATGGGTCGGAGACCCAGTACTTC. Residues: CASSVIGGDGSETQYF. The chain combines TRBV9 with TRBJ2-5; TRBD2 matches 7 bases. Germline V gene data show CDR1 as SGDLS and CDR2 as YYNGEE. The CDR3 length is 16 residues. V lost 1 base and J lost 5; bases outside the gene matches: 11.

CDR3 loop: CASNRRYSNQPQHF. The CDR3 DNA is TGTGCCAGTAACAGGCGCTATAGCAATCAGCCCCAGCATTTT. The V call is TRBV2, the J call TRBJ1-5; D is perhaps TRBD1 (5 bases). The CDR3 has 14 residues. V lost 9 bases, J lost 0 bases, and 12 bases lay in between. Germline CDR1 and CDR2: SNHLY and FYNNEI.

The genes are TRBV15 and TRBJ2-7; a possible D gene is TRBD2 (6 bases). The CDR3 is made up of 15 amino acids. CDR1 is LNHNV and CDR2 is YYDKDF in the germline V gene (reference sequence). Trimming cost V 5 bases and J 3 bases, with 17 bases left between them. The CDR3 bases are TGTGCCACCAGCTTAACATTGGACTACTTCTACGAGCAGTACTTC. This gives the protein CATSLTLDYFYEQYF. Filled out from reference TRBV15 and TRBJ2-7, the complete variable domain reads DAMVIQNPRYQVTQFGKPVTLSCSQTLNHNVMYWYQQKSSQAPKLLFHYYDKDFNNEADTPDNFQSRRPNTSFCFLDIRSPGLGDTAMYLCATSLTLDYFYEQYFGPGTRLTVT.

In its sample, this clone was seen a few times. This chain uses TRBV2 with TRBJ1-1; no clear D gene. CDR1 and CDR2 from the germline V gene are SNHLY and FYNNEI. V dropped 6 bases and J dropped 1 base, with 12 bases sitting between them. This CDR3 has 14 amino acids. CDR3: CASRRSPGNTEAFF. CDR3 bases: TGTGCCAGCAGAAGGAGTCCAGGGAACACTGAAGCTTTCTTT. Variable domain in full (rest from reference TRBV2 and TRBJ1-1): EPEVTQTPSHQVTQMGQEVILRCVPISNHLYFYWYRQILGQKVEFLVSFYNNEISEKSEIFDDQFSVERPDGSNFTLKIRSTKLEDSAMYFCASRRSPGNTEAFFGQGTRLTVV.

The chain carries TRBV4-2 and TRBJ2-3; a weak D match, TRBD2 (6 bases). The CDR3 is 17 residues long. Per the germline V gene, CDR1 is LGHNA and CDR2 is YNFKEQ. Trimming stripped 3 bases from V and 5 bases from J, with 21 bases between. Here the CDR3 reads CASSHLGRRGGEDTQYF. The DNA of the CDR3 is TGTGCCAGCAGCCACCTAGGGAGGAGGGGCGGGGAAGATACGCAGTATTTT.

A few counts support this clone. CDR3 bases: TGTGCCACCAGCTCGCCGGGACAGGGGCATTCACCCCTCCACTTT. Its translation is CATSSPGQGHSPLHF. V is TRBV15 and J is TRBJ1-6, with 10 bases aligning to TRBD1. The trim removed 5 bases at V and 8 bases at J, leaving 6 bases unmatched. The germline CDR1 and CDR2 sequences are LNHNV and YYDKDF (reference sequence). CDR3 length: 15 residues.

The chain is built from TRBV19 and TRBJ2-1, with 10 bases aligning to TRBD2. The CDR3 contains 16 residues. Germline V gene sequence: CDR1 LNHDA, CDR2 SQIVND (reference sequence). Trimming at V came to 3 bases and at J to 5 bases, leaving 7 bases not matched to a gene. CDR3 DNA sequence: TGTGCCAGTAGTATTTTATGGACTAGCGGCGACAATGAGCAGTTCTTC. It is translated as CASSILWTSGDNEQFF.

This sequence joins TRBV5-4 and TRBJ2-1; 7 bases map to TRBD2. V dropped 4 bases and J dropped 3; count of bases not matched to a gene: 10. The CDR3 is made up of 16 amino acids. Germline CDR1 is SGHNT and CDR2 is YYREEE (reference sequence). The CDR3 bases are TGTGCCAGCAGCCCTATTGGCGGGAGCGGCTACAATGAGCAGTTCTTC. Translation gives CASSPIGGSGYNEQFF.